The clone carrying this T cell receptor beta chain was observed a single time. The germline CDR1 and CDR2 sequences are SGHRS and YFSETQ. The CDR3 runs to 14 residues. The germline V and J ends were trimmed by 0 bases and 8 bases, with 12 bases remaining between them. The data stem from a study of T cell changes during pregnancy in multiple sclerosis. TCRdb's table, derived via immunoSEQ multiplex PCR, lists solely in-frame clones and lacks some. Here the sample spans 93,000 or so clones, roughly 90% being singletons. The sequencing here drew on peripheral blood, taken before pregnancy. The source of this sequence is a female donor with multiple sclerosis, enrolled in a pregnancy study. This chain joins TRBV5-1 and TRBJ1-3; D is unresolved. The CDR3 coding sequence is TGCGCCAGCAGCTTGGAAGGTACGCGGGACACCATATATTTT. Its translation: CASSLEGTRDTIYF.